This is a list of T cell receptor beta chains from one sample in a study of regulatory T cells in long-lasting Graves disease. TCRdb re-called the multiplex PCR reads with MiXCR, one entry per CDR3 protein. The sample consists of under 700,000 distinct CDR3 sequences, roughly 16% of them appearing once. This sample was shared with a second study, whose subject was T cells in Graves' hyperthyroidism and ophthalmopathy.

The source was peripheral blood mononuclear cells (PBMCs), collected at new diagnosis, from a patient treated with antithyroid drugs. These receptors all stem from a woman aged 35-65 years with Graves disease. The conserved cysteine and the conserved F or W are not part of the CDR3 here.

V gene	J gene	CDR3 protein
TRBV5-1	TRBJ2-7	ASSLDGGPYEQY
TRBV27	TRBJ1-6	ASSLRPRNSPLH
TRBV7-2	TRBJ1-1	ASSLAGQMNTEAF
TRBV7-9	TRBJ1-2	ASSSLGGNYGYT
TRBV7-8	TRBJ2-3	ASSRPRETSSATDTQY
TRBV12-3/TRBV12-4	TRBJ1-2	ASSTYSKSNYGYT
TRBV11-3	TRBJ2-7	ASARDRAYEQY
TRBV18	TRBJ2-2	ASSPAPGGELF
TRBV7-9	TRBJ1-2	ASSLGGADLNYGYT
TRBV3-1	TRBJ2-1	ASSQVAGGPGEQF
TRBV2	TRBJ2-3	ASSDGGGPTDTQY
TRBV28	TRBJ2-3	ASSGTSGATDTQY